The present T cell receptor (beta chain) was sequenced within a study of blood T cell repertoires in COVID-19. Study as a whole: Italy, Spain and the United States were the sources of the convalescent and acute COVID-19 samples.

Clones were read by immunoSEQ multiplex PCR, and TCRdb kept only the in-frame ones, dropping some. The sample carries 300,000 to 400,000 clones, more than 75% recorded once. CDR3 length: 13 amino acids. CDR1 and CDR2 from the germline V gene are SGHAT and FQDESV (reference sequence). V was pared by 2 bases and J by 7 bases, with 2 bases of the junction left unmatched. The V call is TRBV11-1, the J call TRBJ2-3; TRBD1 agrees at 8 bases. The TCR comes from a woman between 50 and 59 years old who had recovered from COVID-19. The sample comprised peripheral blood. This chain's CDR3 is CASSLTGGNTQYF. The CDR3, as DNA: TGTGCCAGCAGCTTAACAGGGGGGAATACGCAGTATTTT.